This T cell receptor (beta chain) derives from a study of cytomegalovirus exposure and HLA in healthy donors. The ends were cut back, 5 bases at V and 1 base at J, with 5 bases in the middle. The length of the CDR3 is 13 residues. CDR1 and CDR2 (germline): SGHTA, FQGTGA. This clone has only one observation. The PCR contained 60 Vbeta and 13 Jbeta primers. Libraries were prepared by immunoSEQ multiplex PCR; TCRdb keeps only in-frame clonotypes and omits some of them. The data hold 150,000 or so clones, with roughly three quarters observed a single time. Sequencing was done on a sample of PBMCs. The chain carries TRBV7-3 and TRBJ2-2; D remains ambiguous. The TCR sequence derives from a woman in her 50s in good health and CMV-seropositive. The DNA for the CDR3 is TGTGCCAGCAGCCCAGGGAACACCGGGGAGCTGTTTTTT. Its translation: CASSPGNTGELFF.